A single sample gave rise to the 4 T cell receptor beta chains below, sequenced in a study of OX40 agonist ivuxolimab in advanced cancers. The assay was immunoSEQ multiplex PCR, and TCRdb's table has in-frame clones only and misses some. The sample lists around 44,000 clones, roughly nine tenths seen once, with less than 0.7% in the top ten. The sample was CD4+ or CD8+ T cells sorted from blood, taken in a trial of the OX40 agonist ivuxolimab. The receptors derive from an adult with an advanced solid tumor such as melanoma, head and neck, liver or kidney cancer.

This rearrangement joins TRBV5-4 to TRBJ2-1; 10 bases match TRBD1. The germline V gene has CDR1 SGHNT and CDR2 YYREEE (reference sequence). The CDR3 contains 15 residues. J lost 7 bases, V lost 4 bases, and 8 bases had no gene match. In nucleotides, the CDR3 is TGTGCCAGCAGCCCCGGGACAGGGGATTTTAATGAGCAGTTCTTC. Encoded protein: CASSPGTGDFNEQFF.

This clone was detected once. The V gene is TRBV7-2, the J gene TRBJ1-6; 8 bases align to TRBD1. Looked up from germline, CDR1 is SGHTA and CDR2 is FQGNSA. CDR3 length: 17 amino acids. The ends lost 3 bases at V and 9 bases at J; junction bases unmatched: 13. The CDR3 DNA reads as TGTGCCAGCAGCTTGGCGAGGACAGGGCTTCTGGGTTCACCCCTCCACTTT. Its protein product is CASSLARTGLLGSPLHF.

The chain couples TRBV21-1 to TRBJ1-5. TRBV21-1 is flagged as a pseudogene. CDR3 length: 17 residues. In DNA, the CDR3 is TGTGCCAGCAGCACCAAAACAGGGAGGGGAGGCAATCAGCCCCAGCATTTT. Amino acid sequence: CASSTKTGRGGNQPQHF.

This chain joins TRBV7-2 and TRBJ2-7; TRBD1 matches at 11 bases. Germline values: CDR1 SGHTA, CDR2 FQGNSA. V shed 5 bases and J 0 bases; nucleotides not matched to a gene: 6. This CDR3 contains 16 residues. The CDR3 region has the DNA TGTGCCAGCAGCCGGGACAGGGGGGCTACCTCCTACGAGCAGTACTTC. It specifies CASSRDRGATSYEQYF.